This T cell receptor (beta chain) was retrieved from a study of T cells in Graves' hyperthyroidism and ophthalmopathy. About the study: The initial diagnosis was the point when peripheral blood was collected, ahead of any treatment.

The CDR3 is 12 amino acids. The germline V and J ends were trimmed by 6 bases and 4 bases, with 9 bases remaining between them. No ophthalmopathy progression within 18 months constituted stable Graves' hyperthyroidism. Subjects aged 18 to 65 presented with newly diagnosed hyperthyroidism of less than 2 months' duration. Each 10 ml fresh peripheral blood draw supplied the PBMCs. RNA transcripts were the template for amplifying TCR beta CDR3 regions. The HTBI primer set served for first-round RT-PCR of the TCR CDR3. Each CDR3 protein is one row after TCRdb ran MiXCR on the multiplex PCR reads. Found here are roughly 100,000 distinct CDR3 sequences, 47% of them singletons; the top ten hold roughly 26%.

The specimen sequenced was blood. The clonotype originates from a middle-aged man with Graves' hyperthyroidism. The gene calls are TRBV12-3 or TRBV12-4 and TRBJ2-5; D perhaps matches TRBD2 (6 bases). The CDR3 here is CASRRAGETQYF. The CDR3 coding sequence is TGTGCCAGCAGACGAGCGGGAGAGACCCAGTACTTC.